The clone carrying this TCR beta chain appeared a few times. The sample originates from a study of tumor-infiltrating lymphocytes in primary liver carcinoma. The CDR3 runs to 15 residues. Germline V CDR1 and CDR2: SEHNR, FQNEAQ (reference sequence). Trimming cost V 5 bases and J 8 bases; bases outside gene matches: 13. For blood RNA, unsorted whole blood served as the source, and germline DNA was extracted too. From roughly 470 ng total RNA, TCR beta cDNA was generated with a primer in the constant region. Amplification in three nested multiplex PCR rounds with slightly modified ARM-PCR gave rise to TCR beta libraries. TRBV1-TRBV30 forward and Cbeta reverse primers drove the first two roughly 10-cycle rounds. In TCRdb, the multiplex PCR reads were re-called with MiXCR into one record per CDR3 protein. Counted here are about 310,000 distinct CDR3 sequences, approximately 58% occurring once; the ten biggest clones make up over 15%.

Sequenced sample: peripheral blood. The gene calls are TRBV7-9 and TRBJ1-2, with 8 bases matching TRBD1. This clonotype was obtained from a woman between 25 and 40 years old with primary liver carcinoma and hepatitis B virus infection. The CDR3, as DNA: TGTGCCAGCAGCCGCGACCTGGACAGGGCTGGAGGCTACACCTTC. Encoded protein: CASSRDLDRAGGYTF.